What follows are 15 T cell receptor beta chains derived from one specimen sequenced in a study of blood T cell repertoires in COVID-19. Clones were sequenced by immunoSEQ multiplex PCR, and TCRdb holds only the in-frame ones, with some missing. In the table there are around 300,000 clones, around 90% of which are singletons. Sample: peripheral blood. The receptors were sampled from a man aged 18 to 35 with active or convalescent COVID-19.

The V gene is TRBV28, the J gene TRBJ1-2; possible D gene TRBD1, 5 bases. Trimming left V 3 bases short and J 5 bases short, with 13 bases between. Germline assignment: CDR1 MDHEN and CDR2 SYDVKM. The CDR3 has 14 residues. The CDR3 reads CASSLFWGEYGYTF. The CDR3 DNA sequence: TGTGCCAGCAGTTTGTTTTGGGGGGAATATGGCTACACCTTC.

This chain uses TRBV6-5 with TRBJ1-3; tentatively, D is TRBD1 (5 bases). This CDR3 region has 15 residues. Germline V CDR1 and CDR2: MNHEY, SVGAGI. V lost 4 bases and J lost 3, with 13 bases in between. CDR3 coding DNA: TGTGCCAGCAGTTCTCCGGGTAGGGGTGGAAACACCATATATTTT. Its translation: CASSSPGRGGNTIYF.

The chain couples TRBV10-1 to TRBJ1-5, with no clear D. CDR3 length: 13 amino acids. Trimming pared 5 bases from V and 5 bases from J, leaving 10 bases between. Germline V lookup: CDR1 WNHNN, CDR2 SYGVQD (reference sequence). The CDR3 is CASSSHPDQPQHF. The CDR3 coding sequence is TGCGCCAGCAGTTCCCATCCAGATCAGCCCCAGCATTTT.

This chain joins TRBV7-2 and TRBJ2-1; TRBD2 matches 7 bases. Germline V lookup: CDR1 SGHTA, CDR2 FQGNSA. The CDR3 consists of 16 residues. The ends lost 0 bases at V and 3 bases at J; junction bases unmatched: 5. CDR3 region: CASSLASGGIYNEQFF. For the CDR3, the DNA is TGTGCCAGCAGCTTAGCTTCCGGGGGGATCTACAATGAGCAGTTCTTC.

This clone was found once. The DNA for the CDR3 is TGCGCCAGCAGCCAAGGTTCTCTAAAAGGGGCTGAAGCTTTCTTT. Protein sequence: CASSQGSLKGAEAFF. The chain has TRBV4-3 and TRBJ1-1, with a possible D match to TRBD1 (5 bases). Between the trimmed V and J ends, which lost 1 base and 6 bases, there was a span of 15 bases. The germline V gene has CDR1 LGHNA and CDR2 YSLEER. This CDR3 has 15 amino acids.

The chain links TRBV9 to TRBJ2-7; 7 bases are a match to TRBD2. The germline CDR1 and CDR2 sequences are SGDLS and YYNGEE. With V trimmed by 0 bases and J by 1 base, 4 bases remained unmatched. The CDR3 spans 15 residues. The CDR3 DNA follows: TGTGCCAGCAGCGTAGCGCCGGGACTATCCTACGAGCAGTACTTC. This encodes CASSVAPGLSYEQYF. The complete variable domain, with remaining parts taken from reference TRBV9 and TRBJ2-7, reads DSGVTQTPKHLITATGQRVTLRCSPRSGDLSVYWYQQSLDQGLQFLIQYYNGEERAKGNILERFSAQQFPDLHSELNLSSLELGDSALYFCASSVAPGLSYEQYFGPGTRLTVT.

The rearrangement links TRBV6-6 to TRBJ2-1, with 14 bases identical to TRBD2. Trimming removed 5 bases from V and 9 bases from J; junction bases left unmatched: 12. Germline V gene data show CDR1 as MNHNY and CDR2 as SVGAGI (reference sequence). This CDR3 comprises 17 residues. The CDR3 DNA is TGTGCCAGCAGTCTTACCGTGACTAGCGGGGGGGCAAGTGAGCAGTTCTTC. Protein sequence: CASSLTVTSGGASEQFF.

The chain's CDR3 is CASSPPRGAASSTDTQYF. The CDR3 DNA is TGTGCCAGCAGCCCCCCCCGGGGTGCGGCCTCTAGCACAGATACGCAGTATTTT. The gene calls are TRBV5-5 and TRBJ2-3; the D gene is possibly TRBD2 (5 bases). V lost 4 bases, J lost 0 bases, and 21 bases lay in between. The CDR3 has 18 amino acids. Per germline, CDR1 SGHKS and CDR2 YYEKEE (reference sequence).

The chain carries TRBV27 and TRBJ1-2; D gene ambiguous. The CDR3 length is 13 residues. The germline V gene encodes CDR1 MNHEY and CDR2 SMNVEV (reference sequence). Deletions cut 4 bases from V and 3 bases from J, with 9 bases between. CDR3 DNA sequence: TGTGCCAGCAGTTCCGCGGGATACTATGGCTACACCTTC. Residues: CASSSAGYYGYTF.

CDR3: CASSQLGGGHYTEAFF. The CDR3 nucleotides read TGTGCCAGCAGCCAATTAGGGGGGGGCCATTACACTGAAGCTTTCTTT. The chain carries TRBV14 and TRBJ1-1, with D possibly being TRBD1 (6 bases). The CDR3 length is 16 residues. Germline V gene sequence: CDR1 SGHDN, CDR2 FVKESK. V was cut by 2 bases and J by 3 bases, with 16 bases left in between.

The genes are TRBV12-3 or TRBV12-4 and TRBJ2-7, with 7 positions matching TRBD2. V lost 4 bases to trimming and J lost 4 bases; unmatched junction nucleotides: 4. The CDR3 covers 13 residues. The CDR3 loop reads CASSSSGGYEQYF. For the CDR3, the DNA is TGTGCCAGCAGTTCCTCCGGGGGGTACGAGCAGTACTTC.

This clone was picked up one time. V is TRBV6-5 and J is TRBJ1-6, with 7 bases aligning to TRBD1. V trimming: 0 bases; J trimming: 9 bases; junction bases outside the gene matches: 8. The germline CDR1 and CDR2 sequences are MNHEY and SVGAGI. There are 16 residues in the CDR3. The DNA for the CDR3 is TGTGCCAGCAGTTACTCGACCCAGGGGGGAAGTTCACCCCTCCACTTT. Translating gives CASSYSTQGGSSPLHF.

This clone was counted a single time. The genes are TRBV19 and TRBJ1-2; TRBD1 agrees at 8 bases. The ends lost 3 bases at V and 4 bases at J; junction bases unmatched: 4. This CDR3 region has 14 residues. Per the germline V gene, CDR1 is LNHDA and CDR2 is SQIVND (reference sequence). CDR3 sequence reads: CASSIPGQGYGYTF. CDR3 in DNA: TGTGCCAGTAGTATCCCCGGACAGGGCTATGGCTACACCTTC.

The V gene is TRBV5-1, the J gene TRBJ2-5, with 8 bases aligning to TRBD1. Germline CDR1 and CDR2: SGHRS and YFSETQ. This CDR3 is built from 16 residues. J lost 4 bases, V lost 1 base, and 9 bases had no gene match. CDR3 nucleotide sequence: TGCGCCAGCAGCTTGTCGGGCCAGGGGGCGGGAGAGACCCAGTACTTC. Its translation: CASSLSGQGAGETQYF.

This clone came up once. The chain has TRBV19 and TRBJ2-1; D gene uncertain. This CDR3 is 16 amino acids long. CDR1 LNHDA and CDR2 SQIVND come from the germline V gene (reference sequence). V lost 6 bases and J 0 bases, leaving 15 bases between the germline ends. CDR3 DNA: TGTGCCAGTAGGCCCCAGTCGTGGAGCTCCTACAATGAGCAGTTCTTC. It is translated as CASRPQSWSSYNEQFF.